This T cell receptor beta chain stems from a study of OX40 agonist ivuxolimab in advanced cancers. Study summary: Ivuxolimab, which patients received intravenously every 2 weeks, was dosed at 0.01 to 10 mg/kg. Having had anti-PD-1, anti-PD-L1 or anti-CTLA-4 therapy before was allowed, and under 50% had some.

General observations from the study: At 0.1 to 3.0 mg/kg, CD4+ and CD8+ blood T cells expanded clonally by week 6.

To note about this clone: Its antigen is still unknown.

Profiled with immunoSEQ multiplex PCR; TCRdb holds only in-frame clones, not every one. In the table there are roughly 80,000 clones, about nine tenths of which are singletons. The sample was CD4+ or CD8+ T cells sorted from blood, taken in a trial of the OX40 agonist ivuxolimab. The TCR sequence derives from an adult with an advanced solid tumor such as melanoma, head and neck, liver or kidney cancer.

CDR3 sequence (DNA): TGTGCCAGTTCCCAGGGTCTAGCGGACTACAATGAGCAGTTCTTC. As protein: CASSQGLADYNEQFF. The genes are TRBV11-1 and TRBJ2-1, with 7 bases aligning to TRBD2. V trimming: 9 bases; J trimming: 3 bases; junction bases outside the gene matches: 11. Germline CDR1 and CDR2: SGHAT and FQDESV (reference sequence). The length of the CDR3 is 15 residues.